This entry features one T cell receptor (beta chain) sequence. A read error may produce the germline difference seen at one junction end. Random hexamers were used to reverse transcribe 0.5 to 1 ug of RNA. Each CDR3 protein gets one entry after TCRdb re-called the immunoSEQ multiplex PCR reads with MiXCR. The top ten clones hold 0.08% to 0.11% of a sample with fewer than 200,000 distinct CDR3 sequences, about 95% of them seen once. CDR3 length: 11 residues. Germline V gene data show CDR1 as SQVTM and CDR2 as ANQGSEA. The sample belongs to a study of CD8 T cells in Susac syndrome. Controls matched for age and sex were healthy donors.

The J gene is TRBJ2-2, the V gene TRBV29-1; TRBD1 might be the D (5 bases). Sequences were obtained from CD4+ T cells from PBMCs. The receptor was derived from a human donor in good health. The CDR3 loop is CSGEGAGELFF. CDR3 nucleotides: TGCAGCGGTGAAGGGGCCGGGGAGCTGTTTTTT.